A selection of T cell receptor beta chains follows, all from one sample in a study of blood T cell repertoires in COVID-19. Profiled with immunoSEQ multiplex PCR; TCRdb holds only in-frame clones, not every one. This table holds approximately 200,000 clones, around 89% found once. The sample comprised PBMCs or T cells enriched from blood (not recorded which). Receptor source: a young woman in a cohort exposed to, infected with or recovered from COVID-19 (not recorded which). CDR3s include the opening cysteine and the closing phenylalanine or tryptophan. The order of the fields is D gene, J gene, clone size, V gene, CDR3 DNA, CDR3 protein. The D gene is left open where the match is weak. Some rows have no size entry. The others give once, few or many, or a class for an expanded clone.

d_call: NA; j_call: TRBJ2-1; clone_size: NA; v_call: TRBV12-2; cdr3_nt: TGTGCAAGTCGCTCAGGACTAGCGGGAACCCCCCACTCCTACAATGAGCAGTTCTTC; cdr3_aa: CASRSGLAGTPHSYNEQFF
d_call: TRBD2; j_call: TRBJ2-1; clone_size: NA; v_call: TRBV7-6; cdr3_nt: TGTGCCAGCAGCTTAGTTGGGACTAACCCTGAGCAGTTCTTC; cdr3_aa: CASSLVGTNPEQFF
d_call: NA; j_call: TRBJ2-2; clone_size: NA; v_call: TRBV28; cdr3_nt: TGTGCCAGCAGTTTCAATGGCCGGGACACGGAAATTCTCACCGGGGAGCTGTTTTTT; cdr3_aa: CASSFNGRDTEILTGELFF
d_call: TRBD1; j_call: TRBJ1-5; clone_size: NA; v_call: TRBV10-3; cdr3_nt: TGTGCCATCAGTGAGGACAGGGTTACCAATCAGCCCCAGCATTTT; cdr3_aa: CAISEDRVTNQPQHF
d_call: NA; j_call: TRBJ2-3; clone_size: NA; v_call: TRBV27; cdr3_nt: TGTGCCAGCAGTTTAAGCCCAATGTCCACAGATACGCAGTATTTT; cdr3_aa: CASSLSPMSTDTQYF
d_call: NA; j_call: TRBJ2-7; clone_size: NA; v_call: TRBV21-1; cdr3_nt: TGTGCCAGCAGCCCCCATTACCGACAGGGGGCCCACGAGCAGTACTTC; cdr3_aa: CASSPHYRQGAHEQYF
d_call: NA; j_call: TRBJ1-1; clone_size: NA; v_call: TRBV28; cdr3_nt: TGTGCCAGCAGCCGACAGGATTTCACTGAAGCTTTCTTT; cdr3_aa: CASSRQDFTEAFF
d_call: NA; j_call: TRBJ2-3; clone_size: NA; v_call: TRBV11-2; cdr3_nt: TGTGCCAGCAGCTTACGCGGCCCCACAGATACGCAGTATTTT; cdr3_aa: CASSLRGPTDTQYF
d_call: NA; j_call: TRBJ2-1; clone_size: NA; v_call: TRBV27; cdr3_nt: TGTGCCAGCAGTCCACGGAGCTCCTACAATGAGCAGTTCTTC; cdr3_aa: CASSPRSSYNEQFF
d_call: NA; j_call: TRBJ2-7; clone_size: NA; v_call: TRBV12-5; cdr3_nt: TGTGCTAGTGGTTTGGTACTAGGGGGCGAGCAGTACTTC; cdr3_aa: CASGLVLGGEQYF
d_call: NA; j_call: TRBJ2-3; clone_size: NA; v_call: TRBV5-1; cdr3_nt: TGCGCCAGCAGCTTGGAATTTGGCCGCACAGATACGCAGTATTTT; cdr3_aa: CASSLEFGRTDTQYF
d_call: TRBD1; j_call: TRBJ1-2; clone_size: once; v_call: TRBV10-1; cdr3_nt: TGCGCCAGCAGTCAGGGGGCTACCTATGGCTACACCTTC; cdr3_aa: CASSQGATYGYTF
d_call: NA; j_call: TRBJ2-7; clone_size: NA; v_call: TRBV7-9; cdr3_nt: TGTGCCAGCAGCTTAACGGCCCAAGGACTTGGCTCCCGCGAGCAGTACTTC; cdr3_aa: CASSLTAQGLGSREQYF
d_call: TRBD2; j_call: TRBJ2-3; clone_size: NA; v_call: TRBV5-1; cdr3_nt: TGCGCCAGCAGAATGGACGGGGGGGACACAGATACGCAGTATTTT; cdr3_aa: CASRMDGGDTDTQYF
d_call: TRBD1; j_call: TRBJ2-7; clone_size: once; v_call: TRBV7-7; cdr3_nt: TGTGCCAGCAGCGAACGGGACAGCTCCTACGAGCAGTACTTC; cdr3_aa: CASSERDSSYEQYF
d_call: NA; j_call: TRBJ1-1; clone_size: NA; v_call: TRBV10-3; cdr3_nt: TGTACCATCAGTAGGGGGAACACTGAAGCTTTCTTT; cdr3_aa: CTISRGNTEAFF
d_call: NA; j_call: TRBJ1-4; clone_size: few; v_call: TRBV10-3; cdr3_nt: TGTGCCATCAGCCAGGGCCATCTGGAAAAACTGTTTTTT; cdr3_aa: CAISQGHLEKLFF
d_call: NA; j_call: TRBJ1-1; clone_size: NA; v_call: TRBV28; cdr3_nt: TGTGCCAGCTGCCTACAGGGTTTCACTGAAGCTTTCTTT; cdr3_aa: CASCLQGFTEAFF
d_call: TRBD1; j_call: TRBJ2-7; clone_size: NA; v_call: TRBV5-1; cdr3_nt: TGCGCCAGCAGCTGGGACAGGGATTCTACCTACGAGCAGTACTTC; cdr3_aa: CASSWDRDSTYEQYF
d_call: TRBD2; j_call: TRBJ2-2; clone_size: few; v_call: TRBV11-3; cdr3_nt: TGTGCCATAACACCGACTACTAGCGGACTGAACACCGGGGAGCTGTTTTTT; cdr3_aa: CAITPTTSGLNTGELFF
d_call: NA; j_call: TRBJ1-5; clone_size: NA; v_call: TRBV3-1/TRBV3-2; cdr3_nt: TGTGCCAGCAGCCAACTCACGGATCAGCCCCAGCATTTT; cdr3_aa: CASSQLTDQPQHF
d_call: NA; j_call: TRBJ1-1; clone_size: NA; v_call: TRBV25-1; cdr3_nt: TGTGCCAGCAGTATACAGGGTCGGGAAACTGAAGCTTTCTTT; cdr3_aa: CASSIQGRETEAFF